This TCR beta chain was found in a study of blood T cells in healthy people across ages. The CDR3 spans 12 amino acids, including both terminal residues. Looked up from germline, CDR1 is DFQATT and CDR2 is SNEGSKA (reference sequence). They isolated at least 7 million PBMCs from each sample. For this clonotype: It is unclear where the CDR3 begins or ends on the DNA, so no DNA is shown, and the CDR3 is as TCRdb lists it.

Primed by a sample-barcoded 5' primer and a J-beta primer mix, a second PCR proceeded for 7 to 11 cycles. A minimum of 2.5 million CDR3-containing paired-end reads was obtained for each sample. TCRdb re-analysed the 5' RACE reads in MiXCR, keeping a single row per CDR3 protein. The sample shows 1,100,000 or so distinct CDR3 sequences, 40% to 50% of them seen only once. J is TRBJ1-2 and V is TRBV20-1; the table's D gene call, TRBD1, was not cross checked with the DNA. The source of this sequence is a woman aged 60-75 years in good health. The sample consisted of blood. CDR3 in amino acids: CSPRDRGYGCTF.